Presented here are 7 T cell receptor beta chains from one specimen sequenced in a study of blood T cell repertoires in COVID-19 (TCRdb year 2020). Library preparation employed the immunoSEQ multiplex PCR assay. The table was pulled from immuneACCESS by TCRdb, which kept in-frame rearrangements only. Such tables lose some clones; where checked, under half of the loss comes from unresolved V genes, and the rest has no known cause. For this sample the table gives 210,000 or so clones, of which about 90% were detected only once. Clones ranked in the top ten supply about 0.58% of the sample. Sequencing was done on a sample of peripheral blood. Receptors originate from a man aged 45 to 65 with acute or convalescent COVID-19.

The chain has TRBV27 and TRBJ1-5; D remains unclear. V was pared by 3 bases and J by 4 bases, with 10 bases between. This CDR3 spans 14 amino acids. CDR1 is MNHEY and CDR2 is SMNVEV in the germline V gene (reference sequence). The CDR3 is CASSFRGVNQPQHF. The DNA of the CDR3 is TGTGCCAGCAGTTTTCGGGGAGTGAATCAGCCCCAGCATTTT.

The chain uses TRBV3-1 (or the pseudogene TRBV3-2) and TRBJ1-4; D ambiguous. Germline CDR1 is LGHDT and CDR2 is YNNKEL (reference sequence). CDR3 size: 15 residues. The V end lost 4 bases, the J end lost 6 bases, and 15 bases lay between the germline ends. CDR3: CASSPRRGAYEKLFF. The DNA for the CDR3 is TGTGCCAGCAGCCCACGAAGAGGTGCATATGAAAAACTGTTTTTT.

The CDR3 loop is CAIGQGNTGELFF. The DNA for the CDR3 is TGTGCCATAGGACAGGGGAACACCGGGGAGCTGTTTTTT. This chain links TRBV24-1 with TRBJ2-2; 8 positions agree with TRBD1. The germline CDR1 and CDR2 sequences are KGHDR and SFDVKD. This CDR3 is built from 13 residues. V gave up 11 bases and J gave up 1 base; unmatched junction bases: 2.

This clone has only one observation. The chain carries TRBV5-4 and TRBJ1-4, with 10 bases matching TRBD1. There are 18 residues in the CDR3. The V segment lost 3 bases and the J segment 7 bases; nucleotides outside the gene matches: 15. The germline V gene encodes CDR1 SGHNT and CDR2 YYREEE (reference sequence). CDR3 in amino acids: CASSSGQGSYVKGEKLFF. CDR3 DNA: TGTGCCAGCAGCTCGGGACAGGGGTCCTACGTTAAGGGTGAAAAACTGTTTTTT.

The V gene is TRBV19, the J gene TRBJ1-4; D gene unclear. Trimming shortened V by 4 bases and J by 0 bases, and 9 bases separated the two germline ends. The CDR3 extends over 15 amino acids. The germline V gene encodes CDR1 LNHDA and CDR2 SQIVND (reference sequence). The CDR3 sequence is CASSRAGTTNEKLFF. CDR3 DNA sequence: TGTGCCAGTAGTAGGGCGGGAACAACTAATGAAAAACTGTTTTTT. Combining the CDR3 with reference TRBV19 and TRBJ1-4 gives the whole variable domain DGGITQSPKYLFRKEGQNVTLSCEQNLNHDAMYWYRQDPGQGLRLIYYSQIVNDFQKGDIAEGYSVSREKKESFPLTVTSAQKNPTAFYLCASSRAGTTNEKLFFGSGTQLSVL.

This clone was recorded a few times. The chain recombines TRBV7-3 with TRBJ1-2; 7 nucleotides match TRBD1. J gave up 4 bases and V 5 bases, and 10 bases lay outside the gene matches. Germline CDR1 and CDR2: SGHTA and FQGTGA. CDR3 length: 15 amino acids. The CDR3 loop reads CASSPGTALVYGYTF. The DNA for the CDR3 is TGTGCCAGCAGCCCTGGGACAGCCCTAGTCTATGGCTACACCTTC.

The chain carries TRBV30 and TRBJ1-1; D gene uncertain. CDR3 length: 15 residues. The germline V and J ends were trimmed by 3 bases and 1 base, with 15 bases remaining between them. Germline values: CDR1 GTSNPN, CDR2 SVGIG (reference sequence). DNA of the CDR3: TGTGCCTGGAGAGGGCCCGGAGGGTCGAACACTGAAGCTTTCTTT. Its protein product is CAWRGPGGSNTEAFF.